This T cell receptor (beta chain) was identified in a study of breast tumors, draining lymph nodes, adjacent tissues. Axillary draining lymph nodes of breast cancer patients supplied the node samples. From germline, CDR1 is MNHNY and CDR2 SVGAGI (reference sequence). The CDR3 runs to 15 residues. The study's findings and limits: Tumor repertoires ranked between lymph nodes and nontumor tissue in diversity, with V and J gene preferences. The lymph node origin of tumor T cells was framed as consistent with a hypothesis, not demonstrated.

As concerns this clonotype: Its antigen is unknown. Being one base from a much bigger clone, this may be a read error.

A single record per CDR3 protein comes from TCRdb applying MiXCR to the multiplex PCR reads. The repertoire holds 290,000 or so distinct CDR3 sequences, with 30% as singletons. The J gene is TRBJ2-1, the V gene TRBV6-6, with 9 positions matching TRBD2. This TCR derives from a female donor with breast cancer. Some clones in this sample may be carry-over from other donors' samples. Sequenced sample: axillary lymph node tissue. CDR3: CASSRDWAGGVEQLF. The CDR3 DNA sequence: TGTGCCAGCAGCCGGGACTGGGCGGGAGGGGTTGAGCAGCTCTTC.